The present T cell receptor (beta chain) was sequenced within a study of blood T cell repertoires in COVID-19. Assay: immunoSEQ multiplex PCR; the TCRdb copy retains only in-frame clones and omits some. Of around 300,000 clones listed, roughly 88% are singletons. The CDR3 runs to 15 residues. Germline-derived CDR1 and CDR2 are MDHEN and SYDVKM. Germline trimming cut 6 bases from V and 4 bases from J; bases unmatched to any gene: 9. This TCR derives from a young man who had recovered from COVID-19. Input material: PBMCs or T cells enriched from blood (not recorded which). This chain connects TRBV28 to TRBJ2-5; 9 nucleotides agree with TRBD2. This CDR3 is CASRSPGLAIETQYF. DNA for the CDR3: TGTGCCAGCAGGTCCCCGGGACTAGCAATAGAGACCCAGTACTTC.